This T cell receptor (beta chain) originates from a study of human T cells and chemical hapten exposure. Whole-study findings and limits: The number of TCRs over 1 in 1000 frequency stayed unchanged after DPC.

Total RNA was isolated from unfractionated whole blood. Trimming removed 5 bases at V and 9 bases at J, with 14 bases between. This CDR3 spans 12 amino acids. This clonotype was counted at least ten times. The antigen is unknown. Each cDNA molecule in the library carried unique molecular identifiers. MiXCR, run by TCRdb on the reads, gives a single entry per CDR3 protein. Counted here are around 120,000 distinct CDR3 sequences, 8% to 9.5% occurring once; the ten biggest clones make up approximately 1.4%. The sequenced sample was whole blood. This chain links TRBV12-3 or TRBV12-4 with TRBJ2-7, with D perhaps TRBD1 (5 bases). The clonotype comes from a human donor in good health. Some clones in this sample may be carry-over from other donors' samples. The CDR3 coding sequence is TGTGCCAGCAGTAGAGCTAATCAGGGGCAGTACTTC. This gives the protein CASSRANQGQYF.